This T cell receptor (beta chain) was captured by sequencing in a study of CD8 T cells in ankylosing spondylitis. The V gene lost 1 base and the J gene lost 6 bases, with 11 bases spanning the gap. The CDR3 extends over 14 amino acids. CDR1 is LNHNV, CDR2 YYDKDF, per germline (reference sequence). For TCR beta, libraries came from quantitative 5'-RACE with molecular barcodes. TCRdb redid the calling of the 5' RACE reads with MiXCR, one entry per CDR3 protein. In the table there are about 540,000 distinct CDR3 sequences, 12% of which are singletons. Study-level points and caveats: A motif in TCR beta, a set of fewer than ten highly homologous variants, appeared characteristic of ankylosing spondylitis blood. Clones tied to disease were said to be significantly enriched in matched ankylosing spondylitis synovial fluid.

This clonotype was picked up a small number of times. Antigen: not known. The chain is built from TRBV15 and TRBJ2-3; D could derive from TRBD1 or TRBD2 (6 bases each). The origin of this receptor is a male donor with ankylosing spondylitis. The source material was blood, either unsorted or a sorted T cell fraction (not recorded which). In DNA form, the CDR3 reads TGTGCCACCAGCAGAGTGCCGGGGGCGGATACGCAGTATTTT. Residues: CATSRVPGADTQYF.